The T cell receptor beta chain described here comes from a study of blood T cells in healthy people across ages. Study-level findings and limits: A roughly linear fall in TCR beta diversity per million T cells was seen with increasing age.

Through a sample-barcoded 5' primer and a J-beta primer mix, a second PCR was run for roughly 6 to 11 cycles. Tagging of each cDNA molecule was performed by a template-switch adaptor with 12 random nucleotides. From the 5' RACE reads, TCRdb called clonotypes with MiXCR, one entry per CDR3 protein. The table has 1.8 million or so distinct CDR3 sequences, about two fifths seen once. CDR1 and CDR2 (germline): MGHRA, YSYEKL. The CDR3 is 16 amino acids. Unmatched junction bases numbered 12, after V lost 2 bases and J lost 6 bases. On this clonotype itself: The antigen is unknown.

The sequencing input was blood. J is TRBJ2-7 and V is TRBV4-1; 8 bases are shared with TRBD1. This clonotype was sampled from a human donor in good health. CDR3 bases: TGCGCCAGCAGCCAACCGTCCGGACAGGGCAGTATCGAGCAGTACTTC. This codes for CASSQPSGQGSIEQYF.